The 31 T cell receptor beta chains given below trace back to one sample, sequenced in a study of cytomegalovirus exposure and HLA in healthy donors. With 60 Vbeta and 13 Jbeta primers, the PCR was carried out. The data were produced by immunoSEQ multiplex PCR, yet TCRdb's version contains in-frame clones alone and is incomplete. Its table records 150,000 to 200,000 clones. The sequencing sample was made of PBMCs. The receptors here all came from a woman aged 18-35 years in good health and CMV-seropositive.

V and J are TRBV4-3 and TRBJ1-4; a possible D gene is TRBD1 (6 bases). There are 15 residues in the CDR3. In germline, CDR1 is LGHNA, CDR2 YSLEER. V lost 5 bases, J lost 3 bases, and 13 bases lay in between. DNA for the CDR3: TGCGCCAGCAGCTACAGGGTTGACTCTAATGAAAAACTGTTTTTT. Translated, it gives CASSYRVDSNEKLFF.

This rearrangement joins TRBV9 to TRBJ2-3; 10 nucleotides match TRBD2. V lost 4 bases, J lost 1 base, and 6 bases stayed unmatched. CDR1 is SGDLS and CDR2 is YYNGEE in the germline V gene. The CDR3 sequence is 16 residues long. As DNA, the CDR3 is TGTGCCAGCAGCCCTCTAGCGGGGGCCGGCACAGATACGCAGTATTTT. This encodes CASSPLAGAGTDTQYF.

V usage is TRBV18 and J usage is TRBJ1-4, with 9 bases that match TRBD1. The trim removed 4 bases at V and 1 base at J, leaving 4 bases unmatched. The CDR3 covers 16 residues. Germline V CDR1 and CDR2: KGHSH, LQKENI. The CDR3 DNA reads TGTGCCAGCTCACTGGGACAGGGAGGAACTAATGAAAAACTGTTTTTT. Protein: CASSLGQGGTNEKLFF.

The rearrangement uses TRBV29-1 and TRBJ2-5; 9 nucleotides match TRBD1. CDR1 and CDR2 (germline): SQVTM, ANQGSEA. The V segment lost 7 bases and the J segment 2 bases; nucleotides outside the gene matches: 8. CDR3 size: 14 residues. For the CDR3, the DNA is TGCAGCGCAGCTGGACAGGGGACACAAGAGACCCAGTACTTC. It is translated as CSAAGQGTQETQYF.

Comments on this clone: Its ends do not fully match the called genes, so a read error is possible. The chain carries TRBV7-7 and TRBJ1-4; D gene ambiguous. The CDR3 has 15 residues. The V gene's germline CDR1 is SSHAT and CDR2 FNYEAQ (reference sequence). The CDR3 protein is CASSVTSGTNEKLFF. Here the CDR3 DNA reads TGTGCTAGCAGCGTCACGAGCGGGACTAATGAAAAACTGTTTTTT.

The chain has TRBV5-8 and TRBJ2-3; D might be TRBD2 (5 bases). The germline V gene encodes CDR1 SGHTS and CDR2 YDEGEE. V was shortened by 5 bases and J by 6 bases, with 16 bases between the two germline ends. This CDR3 region has 14 residues. The CDR3 here is CASRPRGPRDTQYF. The CDR3 DNA follows: TGTGCCAGCAGGCCACGGGGTCCACGGGATACGCAGTATTTT.

This rearrangement joins TRBV5-1 to TRBJ2-5; 8 bases match TRBD1. There are 14 residues in the CDR3. The trim removed 5 bases at V and 2 bases at J, leaving 5 bases unmatched. Germline V gives CDR1 SGHRS, CDR2 YFSETQ. The DNA of the CDR3 is TGCGCCAGCAGACCGGGGACAGGACAAGAGACCCAGTACTTC. Its translation: CASRPGTGQETQYF.

This chain links TRBV5-4 with TRBJ2-4; 7 positions match TRBD2. The CDR3 totals 15 residues. The junction had 3 bases not matched to a gene; V was cut back by 3 bases and J by 0 bases. Germline values: CDR1 SGHNT, CDR2 YYREEE (reference sequence). CDR3 region: CASSSAGLAKNIQYF. The CDR3 nucleotides read TGTGCCAGCAGCTCAGCGGGACTAGCCAAAAACATTCAGTACTTC.

This chain uses TRBV7-9 with TRBJ1-1; 7 positions agree with TRBD1. The germline V gene encodes CDR1 SEHNR and CDR2 FQNEAQ (reference sequence). The CDR3 is made up of 13 amino acids. Trimming at V came to 2 bases and at J to 8 bases, leaving 5 bases not matched to a gene. The CDR3 region is CASSLKQGQEAFF. The DNA of the CDR3 is TGTGCCAGCAGCTTAAAACAGGGGCAAGAAGCTTTCTTT.

The chain joins TRBV6-5 to TRBJ2-4; 7 bases line up with TRBD2. This CDR3 has 16 amino acids. V was clipped by 4 bases and J by 3 bases; unmatched bases: 9. Germline CDR1 is MNHEY and CDR2 is SVGAGI. The CDR3: CASSSLGGNDKNIQYF. In DNA, the CDR3 is TGTGCCAGCAGTTCCCTCGGGGGGAACGACAAAAACATTCAGTACTTC.

V and J are TRBV2 and TRBJ2-3; 11 bases are shared with TRBD1. There are 14 residues in the CDR3. CDR1 and CDR2 (germline): SNHLY, FYNNEI. V lost 6 bases and J lost 2; bases outside the gene matches: 1. This CDR3 reads CASRDRGPTDTQYF. CDR3 nucleotides: TGTGCCAGCAGGGACAGGGGGCCCACAGATACGCAGTATTTT.

The chain couples TRBV7-6 to TRBJ2-7, with 10 bases that match TRBD2. Per germline, CDR1 SGHVS and CDR2 FNYEAQ. This CDR3 is 15 amino acids long. V was clipped by 4 bases and J by 3 bases; unmatched bases: 6. CDR3 in amino acids: CASSYSGGPNYEQYF. CDR3 nucleotide sequence: TGTGCCAGCAGCTATAGCGGGGGGCCGAACTACGAGCAGTACTTC.

The genes are TRBV7-2 and TRBJ2-3, with 7 nucleotides matching TRBD2. Germline V gene lookup returns CDR1 SGHTA and CDR2 FQGNSA. With V trimmed by 5 bases and J by 1 base, 6 bases remained unmatched. The CDR3 spans 15 residues. CDR3 DNA sequence: TGTGCCAGCAGCCCCCAAAGCGGGGGCACAGATACGCAGTATTTT. Its protein is CASSPQSGGTDTQYF.

The chain recombines TRBV4-3 with TRBJ2-6, with D possibly TRBD2 on 6 matching bases. The length of the CDR3 is 16 residues. The germline V and J ends were trimmed by 4 bases and 0 bases, with 10 bases remaining between them. CDR1 is LGHNA and CDR2 is YSLEER in the germline V gene. The CDR3 DNA reads TGCGCCAGCAGCCGGGACTCCTACTCTGGGGCCAACGTCCTGACTTTC. Protein product: CASSRDSYSGANVLTF.

This rearrangement joins TRBV19 to TRBJ1-2; the match to TRBD1 covers 8 bases. The CDR3 totals 16 residues. The ends lost 3 bases at V and 4 bases at J; junction bases unmatched: 10. Germline V gene lookup returns CDR1 LNHDA and CDR2 SQIVND (reference sequence). The DNA for the CDR3 is TGTGCCAGTAGTATGACAGGGGTCGCCTCCCTCTATGGCTACACCTTC. It is translated as CASSMTGVASLYGYTF.

V gene TRBV19 combines with J gene TRBJ2-3; D might be TRBD1 (5 bases). V dropped 3 bases and J dropped 0 bases, with 16 bases sitting between them. CDR1 and CDR2 (germline): LNHDA, SQIVND (reference sequence). The CDR3 runs to 17 residues. CDR3 sequence reads: CASSMDPRALSTDTQYF. DNA for the CDR3: TGTGCCAGTAGTATGGACCCCAGGGCCCTAAGCACAGATACGCAGTATTTT.

The chain links TRBV4-2 to TRBJ2-1, with TRBD2 matching over 10 bases. The CDR3 sequence is 16 residues long. Germline V CDR1 and CDR2: LGHNA, YNFKEQ. J lost 8 bases, V lost 2 bases, and 9 bases had no gene match. CDR3 nucleotides: TGTGCCAGCAGCCAAAGAACAGCGGGGGGGTTGGATGAGCAGTTCTTC. It encodes CASSQRTAGGLDEQFF.

This chain joins TRBV5-1 and TRBJ1-1, with unresolved D. V lost 4 bases and J 11 bases, leaving 21 bases between the germline ends. CDR1 is SGHRS and CDR2 is YFSETQ in the germline V gene. The CDR3 has 14 amino acids. For the CDR3, the DNA is TGCGCCAGCAGCCTAACACCCGACTCCCCCGGGGCTTTCTTT. It specifies CASSLTPDSPGAFF. The whole variable domain, remainder taken from reference TRBV5-1 and TRBJ1-1, is KAGVTQTPRYLIKTRGQQVTLSCSPISGHRSVSWYQQTPGQGLQFLFEYFSETQRNKGNFPGRFSGRQFSNSRSEMNVSTLELGDSALYLCASSLTPDSPGAFFGQGTRLTVV.

The V call is TRBV19, the J call TRBJ1-1; no reliable D call. Trimming left V 5 bases short and J 8 bases short, with 18 bases between. Germline CDR1 is LNHDA and CDR2 is SQIVND (reference sequence). The CDR3 runs to 14 residues. The CDR3 region is CASSPRRLSLEAFF. The CDR3 DNA sequence: TGTGCCAGTAGTCCGCGGAGGCTCTCACTAGAAGCTTTCTTT.

CDR3 bases: TGCGCCAGCAGTTCTCTTAATGAGCAGTTCTTC. This translates into CASSSLNEQFF. J is TRBJ2-1 and V is TRBV5-1; D is ambiguous. CDR3 length: 11 amino acids. CDR1 is SGHRS and CDR2 is YFSETQ in the germline V gene. Trimming removed 5 bases at V and 7 bases at J, with 7 bases between.

The chain uses TRBV25-1 and TRBJ2-1; 11 bases match TRBD2. The J segment lost 4 bases and the V segment lost 6 bases, leaving 2 bases of the junction unmatched. This CDR3 spans 14 amino acids. The germline CDR1 and CDR2 sequences are MGHDK and SYGVNS. CDR3 coding DNA: TGTGCCAGCAGCACTAGCGGGAGATACAATGAGCAGTTCTTC. Translation gives CASSTSGRYNEQFF.

The V call is TRBV11-2, the J call TRBJ2-2; 9 bases agree with TRBD2. Losses at the gene ends were 5 bases for V and 5 bases for J; bases not matched to a gene: 15. Germline values: CDR1 SGHAT, CDR2 FQNNGV. This CDR3 contains 18 residues. The CDR3 DNA is TGTGCCAGCAGCGACGGTAGGGCGGGAGGGGTCGGAACCGGGGAGCTGTTTTTT. This encodes CASSDGRAGGVGTGELFF.

The gene calls are TRBV19 and TRBJ1-5; weak D call: TRBD1 (5 bases). CDR3 size: 19 residues. Trimming stripped 2 bases from V and 3 bases from J, with 23 bases between. CDR1 is LNHDA and CDR2 is SQIVND in the germline V gene (reference sequence). CDR3 bases: TGTGCCAGTAGTATATTCCTCAGGGCCCACTCCAAGGACAATCAGCCCCAGCATTTT. It translates to CASSIFLRAHSKDNQPQHF. The whole variable domain, remainder taken from reference TRBV19 and TRBJ1-5, is DGGITQSPKYLFRKEGQNVTLSCEQNLNHDAMYWYRQDPGQGLRLIYYSQIVNDFQKGDIAEGYSVSREKKESFPLTVTSAQKNPTAFYLCASSIFLRAHSKDNQPQHFGDGTRLSIL.

The chain couples TRBV4-1 to TRBJ2-7; D is undetermined. The length of the CDR3 is 18 residues. Germline assignment: CDR1 MGHRA and CDR2 YSYEKL. Between the trimmed V and J ends, which lost 0 bases and 3 bases, there was a span of 21 bases. CDR3 in DNA: TGCGCCAGCAGCCAAGACGCACTTCCAGAAACAGTTTACTACGAGCAGTACTTC. Its protein is CASSQDALPETVYYEQYF.

V is TRBV30 and J is TRBJ2-5, with D hard to call. Germline loops: CDR1 GTSNPN, CDR2 SVGIG (reference sequence). This CDR3 contains 13 residues. Trimming stripped 1 base from V and 5 bases from J, with 11 bases between. CDR3 bases: TGTGCCTGGAGTGCCCGGCTAGGTGAGACCCAGTACTTC. Its translation: CAWSARLGETQYF.

This chain links TRBV29-1 with TRBJ2-1; 7 bases are shared with TRBD1. CDR1 is SQVTM, CDR2 ANQGSEA, per germline. This CDR3 region has 13 residues. The J segment lost 7 bases and the V segment lost 7 bases, leaving 10 bases of the junction unmatched. The CDR3 loop reads CSAKQGLINEQFF. In DNA, the CDR3 is TGCAGCGCAAAACAGGGGTTGATAAATGAGCAGTTCTTC.

The chain joins TRBV4-2 to TRBJ1-1; D call uncertain. Trimming left V 0 bases short and J 2 bases short, with 13 bases between. Germline values: CDR1 LGHNA, CDR2 YNFKEQ. This CDR3 has 16 residues. CDR3 coding DNA: TGTGCCAGCAGCCAAGAGACTGCACGGGGTAACACTGAAGCTTTCTTT. Translated, it gives CASSQETARGNTEAFF.

This chain joins TRBV5-1 and TRBJ2-7; 16 bases are a match to TRBD2. V lost 4 bases to trimming and J lost 4 bases; unmatched junction nucleotides: 11. There are 18 residues in the CDR3. From germline, CDR1 is SGHRS and CDR2 YFSETQ. CDR3 sequence: CASSIGTSGRAGVYEQYF. CDR3 sequence (DNA): TGCGCCAGCAGCATAGGGACTAGCGGGAGGGCCGGGGTATACGAGCAGTACTTC.

V is TRBV5-4 and J is TRBJ1-2; no reliable D call. Germline values: CDR1 SGHNT, CDR2 YYREEE (reference sequence). This CDR3 has 15 residues. Trimming removed 2 bases at V and 0 bases at J, with 11 bases between. CDR3: CASSFPREANYGYTF. The CDR3 DNA reads TGTGCCAGCAGCTTCCCCCGAGAGGCTAACTATGGCTACACCTTC.

The chain employs TRBV7-2 and TRBJ1-4, with a possible D match to TRBD1 (6 bases). The V gene's germline CDR1 is SGHTA and CDR2 FQGNSA. V lost 6 bases to trimming and J lost 8 bases, with 16 bases between them. There are 14 residues in the CDR3. The CDR3 loop is CASRRTGKEEKLFF. The CDR3 nucleotides read TGTGCCAGCAGACGCACAGGGAAGGAGGAAAAACTGTTTTTT. Drawing the rest from reference TRBV7-2 and TRBJ1-4, the complete variable domain is GAGVSQSPSNKVTEKGKDVELRCDPISGHTALYWYRQSLGQGLEFLIYFQGNSAPDKSGLPSDRFSAERTGGSVSTLTIQRTQQEDSAVYLCASRRTGKEEKLFFGSGTQLSVL.

This chain links TRBV11-3 with TRBJ2-5, with 8 nucleotides matching TRBD2. The junction had 7 bases not matched to a gene; V was cut back by 5 bases and J by 2 bases. Germline lookup yields CDR1 SGHNT and CDR2 YENEEA. The length of the CDR3 is 15 residues. The CDR3 region has the DNA TGTGCCAGCAGCCTTAGCGGGGTCGGACAAGAGACCCAGTACTTC. This sequence encodes CASSLSGVGQETQYF.